A single count supports the clone carrying this T cell receptor beta chain. CDR3 length: 15 residues. The trim removed 6 bases at V and 0 bases at J, leaving 4 bases unmatched. Germline CDR1 is SGHAT and CDR2 is FQNNGV. Original data processing: Estimates of nucleated cell counts were drawn from the amplification of reference gene primers. Clones were read by immunoSEQ multiplex PCR, and TCRdb kept only the in-frame ones, dropping some. D and trimming come from the DNA, and the V and J calls and clone size come from that table. Of under 400,000 clones in the sample, approximately 89% were seen once. The data were obtained in a study of blood T cell repertoires in COVID-19. The overall study: The United States, Italy and Spain provided the acute and convalescent COVID-19 samples.

The rearrangement uses TRBV11-2 and TRBJ2-2; 7 nucleotides match TRBD1. The material sequenced was peripheral blood. This TCR derives from an older woman with COVID-19, enrolled during active disease. The CDR3 sequence is CASSRQGPNTGELFF. CDR3 DNA sequence: TGTGCCAGCAGTCGACAGGGCCCGAACACCGGGGAGCTGTTTTTT.